A selection of T cell receptor beta chains follows, all from one sample in a study of shared clonotypes between healthy human individuals. Repertoires were generated with immunoSEQ multiplex PCR, while TCRdb's copy carries only in-frame clones and drops some. The repertoire holds about 490,000 clones, with around 80% as singletons. The sequenced sample consisted of PBMCs. The receptors were gathered from a woman between 35 and 50 years old in good health. Some clones in this sample may be carry-over from other donors' samples. CDR3s include the opening cysteine and the closing phenylalanine or tryptophan. The order of the fields is V gene, clone size, D gene, J gene, CDR3 protein, CDR3 DNA. D genes are given only for firm matches. Clone size appears in some rows only: once, few, many, or a class for an expanded clone.

>TRBV6-5|-|TRBD1|TRBJ1-4
CASSYSTGVGEKLFF
TGTGCCAGCAGTTACTCCACAGGGGTAGGAGAAAAACTGTTTTTT
>TRBV11-2|-|TRBD1|TRBJ2-7
CASSPRTGVEQYF
TGTGCCAGCAGCCCCCGGACAGGGGTCGAGCAGTACTTC
>TRBV7-3|-|-|TRBJ2-5
CASSLDAAKTQYF
TGTGCCAGCAGTTTGGACGCAGCAAAGACCCAGTACTTC
>TRBV7-3|-|-|TRBJ2-5
CASSLGPGHGQETQYF
TGTGCCAGCAGCTTAGGCCCGGGACATGGTCAAGAGACCCAGTACTTC
>TRBV6-5|once|-|TRBJ2-7
CASSRGPTGFVEQYF
TGTGCCAGCAGTAGGGGACCAACAGGGTTTGTAGAGCAGTACTTC
>TRBV10-3|-|TRBD1|TRBJ2-7
CAISDLGQGQYEQYF
TGTGCCATCAGTGATCTGGGACAGGGCCAATACGAGCAGTACTTC
>TRBV7-3|-|TRBD2|TRBJ2-3
CASSPREGPGDTQYF
TGTGCCAGCAGCCCAAGGGAGGGCCCCGGGGATACGCAGTATTTT
>TRBV30|few|-|TRBJ1-2
CAWSEGSYGYTF
TGTGCCTGGAGTGAAGGAAGCTATGGCTACACCTTC
>TRBV5-1|-|-|TRBJ1-4
CASSLGPTNEKLFF
TGCGCCAGCAGCTTGGGCCCAACTAATGAAAAACTGTTTTTT
>TRBV7-9|-|TRBD2|TRBJ2-5
CASSWTSVETQYF
TGTGCCAGCAGCTGGACTAGCGTAGAGACCCAGTACTTC
>TRBV7-2|-|-|TRBJ1-1
CASSRQGGDTEAFF
TGTGCCAGCAGCCGCCAGGGAGGCGACACTGAAGCTTTCTTT
>TRBV28|-|-|TRBJ2-5
CASSPYRAETQYF
TGTGCCAGCAGCCCTTACAGGGCGGAGACCCAGTACTTC
>TRBV5-6|-|-|TRBJ1-1
CASSSSTALEAFF
TGTGCCAGCAGCTCTTCGACGGCGCTTGAAGCTTTCTTT
>TRBV19|-|-|TRBJ2-1
CARSGCTSLTFF
TGTGCCAGGAGCGGGTGTACTTCCCTTACCTTCTTC
>TRBV9|few|-|TRBJ2-7
CASSVGLAYEQYF
TGTGCCAGCAGCGTAGGGTTAGCCTACGAGCAGTACTTC
>TRBV6-6|-|TRBD1|TRBJ1-4
CASNPGQGNEKLFF
TGTGCCAGCAATCCGGGACAGGGTAATGAAAAACTGTTTTTT
>TRBV6-6|-|TRBD1|TRBJ2-2
CASRKDRAAGELFF
TGTGCCAGCAGAAAGGACAGGGCCGCCGGGGAGCTGTTTTTT
>TRBV18|once|-|TRBJ1-1
CASSSDSETEAFF
TGTGCCAGCTCGTCGGACAGTGAAACTGAAGCTTTCTTT
>TRBV5-4|-|TRBD2|TRBJ2-5
CASSKRTSGYQETQYF
TGTGCCAGCAGCAAGAGGACTAGCGGTTACCAAGAGACCCAGTACTTC
>TRBV28|-|-|TRBJ2-7
CASSLFSEQYF
TGTGCCAGCAGTTTATTCAGCGAGCAGTACTTC
>TRBV5-1|-|TRBD1|TRBJ1-2
CASSLGPGQGLYGYTF
TGCGCCAGCAGCTTGGGCCCGGGACAGGGACTCTATGGCTACACCTTC
>TRBV5-1|once|TRBD2|TRBJ2-1
CASSWGLAGRYNEQFF
TGCGCCAGCAGCTGGGGACTAGCGGGACGGTACAATGAGCAGTTCTTC
>TRBV30|-|-|TRBJ1-5
CAWNPGGAGNQPQHF
TGTGCCTGGAACCCCGGGGGGGCTGGCAATCAGCCCCAGCATTTT
>TRBV5-4|-|TRBD2|TRBJ2-3
CASSLLAGGTDTQYF
TGTGCCAGCAGCTTACTAGCGGGAGGGACAGATACGCAGTATTTT
>TRBV6-5|few|-|TRBJ1-2
CASSLTTRNYGYTF
TGTGCCAGCAGTCTCACAACCCGGAACTATGGCTACACCTTC
>TRBV4-3|-|TRBD1|TRBJ1-4
CASSQEPGTGSEKLFF
TGCGCCAGCAGCCAAGAACCAGGGACAGGAAGTGAAAAACTGTTTTTT
>TRBV7-9|-|TRBD1|TRBJ1-1
CALGGTGTEAFF
TGTGCCCTCGGGGGGACAGGCACTGAAGCTTTCTTT
>TRBV25-1|few|-|TRBJ1-1
CASSEGGRVAFF
TGTGCCAGCAGTGAGGGGGGCAGGGTAGCTTTCTTT
>TRBV7-9|few|-|TRBJ2-4
CASSLGDIQYF
TGTGCCAGCAGCTTAGGGGACATTCAGTACTTC
>TRBV11-2|-|-|TRBJ2-7
CASSPHLSGTDLYEQYF
TGTGCCAGCAGCCCCCACCTCTCCGGGACTGATCTCTACGAGCAGTACTTC
>TRBV6-1|-|TRBD2|TRBJ2-1
CASSEVWLAGVEQFF
TGTGCCAGCAGTGAAGTATGGCTAGCGGGAGTTGAGCAGTTCTTC
>TRBV27|-|-|TRBJ2-1
CASRLGDFSYNEQFF
TGTGCCAGCCGTTTAGGGGATTTCTCCTACAATGAGCAGTTCTTC
>TRBV15|-|-|TRBJ2-1
CATSRGGAGEQFF
TGTGCCACCAGCAGAGGAGGGGCCGGGGAGCAGTTCTTC
>TRBV5-1|-|-|TRBJ2-2
CACSPGTYTGELFF
TGCGCCTGCTCTCCCGGGACTTACACCGGGGAGCTGTTTTTT
>TRBV5-6|-|TRBD2|TRBJ2-3
CASSLARGTSGSFADTQYF
TGTGCCAGCAGCTTGGCCCGAGGTACTAGCGGGAGTTTCGCAGATACGCAGTATTTT
>TRBV7-3|-|-|TRBJ2-6
CASSSDSGGANVLTF
TGTGCCAGCAGCTCCGACTCGGGCGGGGCCAACGTCCTGACTTTC